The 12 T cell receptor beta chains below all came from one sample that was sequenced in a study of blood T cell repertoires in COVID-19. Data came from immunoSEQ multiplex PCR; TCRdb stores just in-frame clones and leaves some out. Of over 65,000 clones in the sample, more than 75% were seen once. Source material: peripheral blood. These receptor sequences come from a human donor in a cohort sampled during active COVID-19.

CDR3 region: CASSYRDWQFEQYF. Here the CDR3 DNA reads TGTGCCAGCAGTTACCGAGACTGGCAGTTTGAGCAGTACTTC. The chain has TRBV6-5 and TRBJ2-7; D is unclear. From germline, CDR1 is MNHEY and CDR2 SVGAGI. The CDR3 has 14 residues. V lost 2 bases, J lost 7 bases, and 15 bases lay in between.

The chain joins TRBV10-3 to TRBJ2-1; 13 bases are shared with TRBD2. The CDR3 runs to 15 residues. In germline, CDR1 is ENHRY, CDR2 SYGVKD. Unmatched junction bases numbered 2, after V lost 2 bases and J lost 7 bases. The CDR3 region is CAISEGLAGVNEQFF. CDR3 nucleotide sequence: TGTGCCATCAGTGAGGGACTAGCGGGGGTTAATGAGCAGTTCTTC.

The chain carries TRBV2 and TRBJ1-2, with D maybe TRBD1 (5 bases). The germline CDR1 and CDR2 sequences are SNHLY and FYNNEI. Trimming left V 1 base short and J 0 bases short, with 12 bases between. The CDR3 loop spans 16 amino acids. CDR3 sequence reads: CASSEGGRAANYGYTF. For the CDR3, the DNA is TGTGCCAGCAGTGAAGGAGGCAGGGCTGCTAACTATGGCTACACCTTC.

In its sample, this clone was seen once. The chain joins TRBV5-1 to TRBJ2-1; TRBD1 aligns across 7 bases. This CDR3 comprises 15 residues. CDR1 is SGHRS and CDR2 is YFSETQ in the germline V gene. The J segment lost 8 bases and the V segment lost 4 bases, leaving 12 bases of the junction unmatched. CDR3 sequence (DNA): TGCGCCAGCAGCCCCACAGGGGATTTTTCAGATGAGCAGTTCTTC. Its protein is CASSPTGDFSDEQFF.

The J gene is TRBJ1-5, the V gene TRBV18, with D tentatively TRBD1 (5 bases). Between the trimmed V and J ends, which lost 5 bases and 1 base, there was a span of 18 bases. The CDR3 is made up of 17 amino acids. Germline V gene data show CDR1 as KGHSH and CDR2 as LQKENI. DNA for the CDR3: TGTGCCAGCTCAAGGGGTATGGGGTCCAGGAGCAATCAGCCCCAGCATTTT. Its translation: CASSRGMGSRSNQPQHF.

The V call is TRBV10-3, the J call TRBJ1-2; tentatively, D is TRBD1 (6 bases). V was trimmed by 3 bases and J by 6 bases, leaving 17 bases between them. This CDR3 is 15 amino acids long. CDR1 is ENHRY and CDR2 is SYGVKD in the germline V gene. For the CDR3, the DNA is TGTGCCATCAGTGAACAGACAGGCAATAGGGATGGCTACACCTTC. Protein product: CAISEQTGNRDGYTF.

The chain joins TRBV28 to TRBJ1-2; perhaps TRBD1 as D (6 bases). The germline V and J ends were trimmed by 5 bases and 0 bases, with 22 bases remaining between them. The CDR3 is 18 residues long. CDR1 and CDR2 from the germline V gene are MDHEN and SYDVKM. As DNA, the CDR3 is TGTGCCAGCAGTCCCCAGTTGGGGGCCCTTAGCTCTAACTATGGCTACACCTTC. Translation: CASSPQLGALSSNYGYTF.

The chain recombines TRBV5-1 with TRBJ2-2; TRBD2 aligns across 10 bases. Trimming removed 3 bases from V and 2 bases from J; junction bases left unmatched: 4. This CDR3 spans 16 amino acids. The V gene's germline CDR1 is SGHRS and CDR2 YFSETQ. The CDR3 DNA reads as TGCGCCAGCAGCTATACTAGCGGGGTAAACACCGGGGAGCTGTTTTTT. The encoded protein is CASSYTSGVNTGELFF.

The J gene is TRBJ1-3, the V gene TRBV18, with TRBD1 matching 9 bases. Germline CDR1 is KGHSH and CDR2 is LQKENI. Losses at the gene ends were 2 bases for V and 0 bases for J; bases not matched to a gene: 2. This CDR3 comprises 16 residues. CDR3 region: CASSPGTGYSGNTIYF. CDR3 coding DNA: TGTGCCAGCTCACCAGGGACAGGGTACTCTGGAAACACCATATATTTT.

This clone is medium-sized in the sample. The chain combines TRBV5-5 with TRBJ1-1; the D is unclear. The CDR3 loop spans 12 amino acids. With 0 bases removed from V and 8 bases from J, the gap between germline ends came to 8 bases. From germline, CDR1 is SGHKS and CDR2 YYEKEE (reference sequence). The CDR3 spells CASSLGLLEAFF. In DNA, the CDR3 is TGTGCCAGCAGCTTGGGTTTATTAGAAGCTTTCTTT.

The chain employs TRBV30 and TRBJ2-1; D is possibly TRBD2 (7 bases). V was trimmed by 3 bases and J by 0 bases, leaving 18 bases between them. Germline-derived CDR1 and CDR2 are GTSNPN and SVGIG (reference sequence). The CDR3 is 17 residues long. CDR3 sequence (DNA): TGTGCCTGGAGGGGCCTCGGAGGGGGGGGCTCCTACAATGAGCAGTTCTTC. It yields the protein CAWRGLGGGGSYNEQFF.

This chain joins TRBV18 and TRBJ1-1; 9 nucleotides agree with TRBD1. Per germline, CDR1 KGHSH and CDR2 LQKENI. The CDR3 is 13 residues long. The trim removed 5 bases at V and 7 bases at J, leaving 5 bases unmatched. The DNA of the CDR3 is TGTGCCAGCTCAGAAACAGGGGGCTTTGAAGCTTTCTTT. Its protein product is CASSETGGFEAFF.